Below, 6 T cell receptor beta chains from the same sample are listed, as sequenced in a study of shared clonotypes between healthy human individuals. The repertoire was sequenced with immunoSEQ multiplex PCR; TCRdb's copy has only in-frame clones and lacks some. This sample has 1.5 million to 2.5 million clones; approximately 95% occur once, and the top ten carry roughly 1.2%. CD8 cells classed as naive were CD45RO-negative and positively selected for CCR7, excluding terminally differentiated effector memory CD45RA+ cells. Material for sequencing was naive CD8+ T cells sorted from blood. The receptor set was obtained from a man aged 18 to 30 in good health.

The chain joins TRBV13 to TRBJ2-2, with 10 bases identical to TRBD2. Unmatched junction bases numbered 8, after V lost 2 bases and J lost 2 bases. In germline, CDR1 is PRHDT, CDR2 FYEKMQ (reference sequence). This CDR3 spans 18 amino acids. CDR3 DNA: TGTGCCAGCAGCTTACTGCTAGCGGGAGTAACCAACACCGGGGAGCTGTTTTTT. Its translation is CASSLLLAGVTNTGELFF.

The chain carries TRBV7-9 and TRBJ1-2; 8 bases are a match to TRBD1. The length of the CDR3 is 13 residues. V shed 4 bases and J 6 bases; nucleotides not matched to a gene: 4. Germline V lookup: CDR1 SEHNR, CDR2 FQNEAQ (reference sequence). The CDR3 sequence: CASSSSGGDGYTF. CDR3 in DNA: TGTGCCAGCAGCTCCTCAGGGGGCGATGGCTACACCTTC. The full variable domain, completed using reference TRBV7-9 and TRBJ1-2, is DTGVSQNPRHKITKRGQNVTFRCDPISEHNRLYWYRQTLGQGPEFLTYFQNEAQLEKSRLLSDRFSAERPKGSFSTLEIQRTEQGDSAMYLCASSSSGGDGYTFGSGTRLTVV.

This chain links TRBV9 with TRBJ1-1; maybe TRBD1 (5 bases). Germline CDR1 and CDR2: SGDLS and YYNGEE. V lost 0 bases, J lost 1 base, and 13 bases lay in between. The CDR3 spans 16 residues. CDR3 in amino acids: CASSVGSGGSNTEAFF. The CDR3, as DNA: TGTGCCAGCAGCGTAGGTTCGGGGGGTTCGAACACTGAAGCTTTCTTT. Using reference TRBV9 and TRBJ1-1 for the parts outside the CDR3, the full variable domain is DSGVTQTPKHLITATGQRVTLRCSPRSGDLSVYWYQQSLDQGLQFLIQYYNGEERAKGNILERFSAQQFPDLHSELNLSSLELGDSALYFCASSVGSGGSNTEAFFGQGTRLTVV.

Regarding this clone: This CDR3 is also generated by other DNA sequences in the sample. The V and J genes are TRBV6-5 and TRBJ2-7; D is uncertain. Trimming took off 0 bases at V and 0 bases at J, with 9 bases between the two ends. Germline CDR1 is MNHEY and CDR2 is SVGAGI. CDR3 length: 15 residues. The CDR3 DNA is TGTGCCAGCAGTTACTCCTCCGGCGGCTCCTACGAGCAGTACTTC. Its translation is CASSYSSGGSYEQYF.

The chain is built from TRBV5-6 and TRBJ2-1; 7 positions match TRBD1. The CDR3 is 16 amino acids. Germline V gene lookup returns CDR1 SGHDT and CDR2 YYEEEE. J lost 4 bases, V lost 3 bases, and 10 bases had no gene match. CDR3 sequence (DNA): TGTGCCAGCAGCTCTGACAGGGAAGAGTTGTACAATGAGCAGTTCTTC. Protein: CASSSDREELYNEQFF.

The chain is built from TRBV13 and TRBJ2-6; D remains unclear. This CDR3 has 16 amino acids. Trimming stripped 4 bases from V and 0 bases from J, with 10 bases between. From germline, CDR1 is PRHDT and CDR2 FYEKMQ (reference sequence). This CDR3 is CASSSELSSGANVLTF. CDR3 nucleotides: TGTGCCAGCAGCTCGGAACTGAGCTCTGGGGCCAACGTCCTGACTTTC.